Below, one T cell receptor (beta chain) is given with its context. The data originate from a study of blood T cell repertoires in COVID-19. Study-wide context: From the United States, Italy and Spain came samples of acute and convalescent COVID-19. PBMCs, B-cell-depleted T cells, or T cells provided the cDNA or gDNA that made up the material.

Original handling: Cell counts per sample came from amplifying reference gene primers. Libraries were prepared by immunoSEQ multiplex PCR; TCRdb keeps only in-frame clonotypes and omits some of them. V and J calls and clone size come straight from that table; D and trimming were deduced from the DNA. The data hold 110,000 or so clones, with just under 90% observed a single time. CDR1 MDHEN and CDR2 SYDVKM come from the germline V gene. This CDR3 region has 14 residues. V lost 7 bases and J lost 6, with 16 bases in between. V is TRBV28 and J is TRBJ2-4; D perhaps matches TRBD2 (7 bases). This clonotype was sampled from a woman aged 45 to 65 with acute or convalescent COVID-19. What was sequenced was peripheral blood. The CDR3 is CASNIGGAGNIQYF. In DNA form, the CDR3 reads TGTGCCAGCAATATTGGGGGGGCTGGAAACATTCAGTACTTC.